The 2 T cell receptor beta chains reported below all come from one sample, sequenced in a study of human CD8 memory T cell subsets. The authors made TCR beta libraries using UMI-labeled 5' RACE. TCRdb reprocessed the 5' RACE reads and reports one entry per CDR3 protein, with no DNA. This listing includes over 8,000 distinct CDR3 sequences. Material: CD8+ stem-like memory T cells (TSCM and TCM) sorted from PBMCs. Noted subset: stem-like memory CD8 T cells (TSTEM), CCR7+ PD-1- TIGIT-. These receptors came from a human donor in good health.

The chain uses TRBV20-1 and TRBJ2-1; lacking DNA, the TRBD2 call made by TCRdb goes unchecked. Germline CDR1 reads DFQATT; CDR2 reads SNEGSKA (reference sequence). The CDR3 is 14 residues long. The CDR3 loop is CSAPLVGGFFEQFF.

The CDR3 region is CASSQLTMGSDTQYF. The rearrangement uses TRBV14 and TRBJ2-3. The germline gives CDR1 SGHDN, CDR2 FVKESK. The CDR3 runs to 15 residues.